A single sample gave rise to the 6 T cell receptor beta chains below, sequenced in a study of cytomegalovirus exposure and HLA in healthy donors. PCR used 60 Vbeta primers and 13 Jbeta primers. Here immunoSEQ multiplex PCR was the method, and the copy in TCRdb shows in-frame clones only, minus some. The data show a few hundred thousand clones, about 80% seen once. The sequencing sample was made of PBMCs. Source of these receptors: a man between 18 and 29 years old in good health and CMV-seronegative.

This chain joins TRBV7-6 and TRBJ2-5, with D perhaps TRBD2 (6 bases). This CDR3 contains 15 residues. Per germline, CDR1 SGHVS and CDR2 FNYEAQ. V was clipped by 1 base and J by 3 bases, with 12 bases between them. The CDR3 nucleotides read TGTGCCAGCAGCTTAGAGGGTTGGGAGGAAGAGACCCAGTACTTC. Protein sequence: CASSLEGWEEETQYF.

This rearrangement joins TRBV7-2 to TRBJ2-7, with TRBD2 as a possible D gene (6 bases). This CDR3 has 17 amino acids. From germline, CDR1 is SGHTA and CDR2 FQGNSA. V lost 3 bases and J 3 bases, leaving 21 bases between the germline ends. CDR3 in amino acids: CASSFRLGLAPHYEQYF. CDR3 in DNA: TGTGCCAGCAGCTTTAGATTGGGACTGGCGCCTCACTACGAGCAGTACTTC.

V gene TRBV7-9 combines with J gene TRBJ2-3; tentatively, D is TRBD2 (5 bases). CDR1 SEHNR and CDR2 FQNEAQ come from the germline V gene (reference sequence). The CDR3 loop spans 13 amino acids. V was cut by 4 bases and J by 9 bases, with 14 bases left in between. The CDR3 reads CASSSSTFETQYF. In nucleotides, the CDR3 is TGTGCCAGCAGCTCTAGCACATTTGAGACGCAGTATTTT.

The chain carries TRBV2 and TRBJ1-4, with 9 nucleotides matching TRBD1. The germline CDR1 and CDR2 sequences are SNHLY and FYNNEI. The CDR3 has 13 amino acids. Trimming cost V 7 bases and J 5 bases; bases outside gene matches: 2. CDR3 nucleotide sequence: TGTGCCAGCATCGGACAGGGGAATGAAAAACTGTTTTTT. It codes for CASIGQGNEKLFF.

The genes are TRBV7-3 and TRBJ2-2, with D unresolved. The germline V gene has CDR1 SGHTA and CDR2 FQGTGA. The V end was cut by 5 bases, the J end by 6 bases, with 7 bases between. CDR3 length: 12 residues. CDR3 region: CASSPRSGELFF. The CDR3 DNA follows: TGTGCCAGCAGCCCCCGGTCCGGGGAGCTGTTTTTT.

This sequence joins TRBV6-1 and TRBJ2-7; D unresolved. The CDR3 extends over 11 amino acids. Between the trimmed V and J ends, which lost 10 bases and 0 bases, there was a span of 7 bases. Germline CDR1 MNHNS, CDR2 SASEGT. The CDR3 region is CAISPSYEQYF. The CDR3 nucleotides read TGTGCCATATCCCCCTCCTACGAGCAGTACTTC.